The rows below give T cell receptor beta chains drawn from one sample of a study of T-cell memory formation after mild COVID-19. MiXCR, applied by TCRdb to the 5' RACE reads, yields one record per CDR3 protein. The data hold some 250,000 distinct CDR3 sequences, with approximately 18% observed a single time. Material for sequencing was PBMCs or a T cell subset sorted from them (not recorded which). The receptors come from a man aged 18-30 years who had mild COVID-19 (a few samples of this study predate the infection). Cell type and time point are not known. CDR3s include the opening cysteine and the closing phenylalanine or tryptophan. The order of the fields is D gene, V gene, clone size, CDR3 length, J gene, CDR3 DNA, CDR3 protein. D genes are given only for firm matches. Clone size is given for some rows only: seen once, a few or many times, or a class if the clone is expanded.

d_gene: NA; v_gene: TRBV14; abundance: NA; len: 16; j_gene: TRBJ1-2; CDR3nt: TGTGCCAGCAGCCAACGTAACGGGCTCGACTCCTATGGCTACACCTTC; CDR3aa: CASSQRNGLDSYGYTF
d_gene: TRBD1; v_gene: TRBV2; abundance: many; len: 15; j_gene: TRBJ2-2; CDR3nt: TGTGCCACCTGGGCGGGACAGGGGGGGACCGGGGAGCTGTTTTTT; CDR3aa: CATWAGQGGTGELFF
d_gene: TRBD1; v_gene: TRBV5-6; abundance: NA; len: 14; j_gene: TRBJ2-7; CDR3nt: TGTGCCAGCAGCTTCCCGGGACAGGGGACCGAGCAGTACTTC; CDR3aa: CASSFPGQGTEQYF
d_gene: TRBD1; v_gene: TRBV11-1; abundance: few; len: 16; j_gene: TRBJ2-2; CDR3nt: TGTGCCAGCAGCTCCCAACAGGGGGTAGGCACCGGGGAGCTGTTTTTT; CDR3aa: CASSSQQGVGTGELFF
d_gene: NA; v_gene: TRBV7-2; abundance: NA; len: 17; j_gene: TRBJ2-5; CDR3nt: TGTGCCAGCAGCGCCCCAGGGAGGGGGCGCGGACAAGAGACCCAGTACTTC; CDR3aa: CASSAPGRGRGQETQYF
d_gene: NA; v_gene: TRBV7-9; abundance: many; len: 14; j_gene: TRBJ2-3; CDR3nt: TGTGCCAGCAGCTTAGTCGGGAGCACAGATACGCAGTATTTT; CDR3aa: CASSLVGSTDTQYF
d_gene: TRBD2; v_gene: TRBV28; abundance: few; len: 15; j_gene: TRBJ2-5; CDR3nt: TGTGCCAGCAGTTTATGGGGCGGGGGCCAAGAGACCCAGTACTTC; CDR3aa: CASSLWGGGQETQYF
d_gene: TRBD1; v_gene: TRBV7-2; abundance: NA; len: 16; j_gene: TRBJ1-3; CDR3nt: TGTGCCAGCAGACGGACAGGGGGAATATCTGGAAACACCATATATTTT; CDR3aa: CASRRTGGISGNTIYF
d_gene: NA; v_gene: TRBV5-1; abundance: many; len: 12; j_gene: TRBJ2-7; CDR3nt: TGCGCCAGCAGCTTTAATGAATACGAGCAGTACTTC; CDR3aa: CASSFNEYEQYF
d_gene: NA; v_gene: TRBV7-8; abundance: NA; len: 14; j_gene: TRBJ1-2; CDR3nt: TGTGCCAGCAGCTTAGACATGGCTAACTATGGCTACACCTTC; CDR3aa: CASSLDMANYGYTF
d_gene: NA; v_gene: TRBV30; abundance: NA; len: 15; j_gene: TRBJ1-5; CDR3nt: TGTGCCTGGAGTGTACGGGAGTATAGCAATCAGCCCCAGCATTTT; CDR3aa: CAWSVREYSNQPQHF
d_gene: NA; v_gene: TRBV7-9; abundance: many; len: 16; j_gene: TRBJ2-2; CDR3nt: TGTGCCAGCAGCCCCCCTAGGGGGGGGCCGGGCGGGGAGCTGTTTTTT; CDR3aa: CASSPPRGGPGGELFF
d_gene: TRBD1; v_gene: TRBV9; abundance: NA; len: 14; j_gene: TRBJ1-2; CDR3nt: TGTGCCAGCAGCCCTGTGACAGGGATCTATGGCTACACCTTC; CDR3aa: CASSPVTGIYGYTF
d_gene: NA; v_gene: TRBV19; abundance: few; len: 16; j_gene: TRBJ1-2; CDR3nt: TGTGCCAGTAGTATCGGTCCGGTTGCTTCCGCCTATGGCTACACCTTC; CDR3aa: CASSIGPVASAYGYTF
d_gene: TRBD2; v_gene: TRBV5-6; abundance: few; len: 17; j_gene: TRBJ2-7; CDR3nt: TGTGCCAGCAGCTTTCCAGTAGCGGGGGGCCCTTCCTACGAGCAGTACTTC; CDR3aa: CASSFPVAGGPSYEQYF
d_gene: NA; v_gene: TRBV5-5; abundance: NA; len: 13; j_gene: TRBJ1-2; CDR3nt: TGTGCCAGCAGCGGCGGGAATAACTATGGCTACACCTTC; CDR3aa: CASSGGNNYGYTF
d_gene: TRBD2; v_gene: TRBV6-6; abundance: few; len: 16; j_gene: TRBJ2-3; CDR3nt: TGTGCCAGCAGTGGCACTAGCGGGGGTAGCACAGATACGCAGTATTTT; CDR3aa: CASSGTSGGSTDTQYF
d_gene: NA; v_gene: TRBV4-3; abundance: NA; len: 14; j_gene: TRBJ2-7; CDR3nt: TGCGCCAGCAGCCAAGATACAGGCCGTAGCGAGCAGTACTTC; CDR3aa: CASSQDTGRSEQYF
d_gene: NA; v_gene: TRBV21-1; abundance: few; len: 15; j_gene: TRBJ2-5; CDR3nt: TGTGCCAGCAGAAGGAGCCGGGTCATCCGAGAGACCCAGTACTTC; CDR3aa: CASRRSRVIRETQYF
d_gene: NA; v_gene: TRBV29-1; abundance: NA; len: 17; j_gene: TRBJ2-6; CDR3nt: TGCAGCGCCGGGAATCTACAAGGGTTTGGTGGGGCCAACGTCCTGACTTTC; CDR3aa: CSAGNLQGFGGANVLTF
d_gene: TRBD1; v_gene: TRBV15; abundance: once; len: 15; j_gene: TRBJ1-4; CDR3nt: TGTGCCACCAGCAGCTTCGGGACAGGGCGGGGGGAACTGTTTTTT; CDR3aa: CATSSFGTGRGELFF
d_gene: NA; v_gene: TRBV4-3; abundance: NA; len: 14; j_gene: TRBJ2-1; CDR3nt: TGCGCCAGCAGCAGACAGGACTCCTACAATGAGCAGTTCTTC; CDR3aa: CASSRQDSYNEQFF
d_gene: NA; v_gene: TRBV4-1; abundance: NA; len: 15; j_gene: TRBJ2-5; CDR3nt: TGCGCCAGCAGCCAAGATCGGGGACTTCAAGAGACCCAGTACTTC; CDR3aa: CASSQDRGLQETQYF
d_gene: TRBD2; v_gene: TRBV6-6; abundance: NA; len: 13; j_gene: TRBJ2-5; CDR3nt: TGTGCCAGCATGAGGGCCGGGGGGGAGACCCAGTACTTC; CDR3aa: CASMRAGGETQYF
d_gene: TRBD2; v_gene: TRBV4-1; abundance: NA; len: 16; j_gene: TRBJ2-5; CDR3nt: TGCGCCAGCAGCCAAGTGGTTCTTGTGGGGGGGGAGACCCAGTACTTC; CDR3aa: CASSQVVLVGGETQYF
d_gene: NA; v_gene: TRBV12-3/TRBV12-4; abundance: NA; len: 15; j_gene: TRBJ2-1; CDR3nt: TGTGCCAGCAGACCCCCCCCCAACTCCTACAATGAGCAGTTCTTC; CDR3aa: CASRPPPNSYNEQFF
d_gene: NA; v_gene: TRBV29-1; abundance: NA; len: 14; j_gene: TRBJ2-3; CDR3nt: TGCAGCGTTGGAGCGATGCCTAGCACAGATACGCAGTATTTT; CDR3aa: CSVGAMPSTDTQYF
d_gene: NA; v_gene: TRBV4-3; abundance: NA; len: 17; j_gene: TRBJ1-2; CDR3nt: TGCGCCAGCAGCCAAGACCCCCAGGAGGCCGGAACCTATGGCTACACCTTC; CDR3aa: CASSQDPQEAGTYGYTF
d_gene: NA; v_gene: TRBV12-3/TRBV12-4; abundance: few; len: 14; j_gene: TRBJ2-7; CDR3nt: TGTGCCAGCAGTTTAAAGGCACACTTGGGGGAGCAGTACTTC; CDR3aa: CASSLKAHLGEQYF
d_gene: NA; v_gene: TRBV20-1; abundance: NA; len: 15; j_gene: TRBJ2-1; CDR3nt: TGCAGTGCAAAGGAGGGGGGCTGGGCCTACAATGAGCAGTTCTTC; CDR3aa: CSAKEGGWAYNEQFF
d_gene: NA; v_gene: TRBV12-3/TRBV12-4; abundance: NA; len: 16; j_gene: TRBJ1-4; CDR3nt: TGTGCCAGCAGTTTCCTTCGGGGGGCGGCTAATGAAAAACTGTTTTTT; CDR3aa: CASSFLRGAANEKLFF
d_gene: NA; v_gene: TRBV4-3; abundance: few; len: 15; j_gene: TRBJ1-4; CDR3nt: TGCGCCAGCAGCCAAGTATCCTGGCAGTCCGAAAAACTGTTTTTT; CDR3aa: CASSQVSWQSEKLFF
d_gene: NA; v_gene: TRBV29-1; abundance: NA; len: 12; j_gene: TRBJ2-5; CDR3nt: TGCAGCACTGCCGGTCCTCAGGAGACCCAGTACTTC; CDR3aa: CSTAGPQETQYF
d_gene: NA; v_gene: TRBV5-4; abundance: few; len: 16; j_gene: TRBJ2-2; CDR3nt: TGTGCCAGCAGCTCCCAGACAGGACTAAACACCGGGGAGCTGTTTTTT; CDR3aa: CASSSQTGLNTGELFF
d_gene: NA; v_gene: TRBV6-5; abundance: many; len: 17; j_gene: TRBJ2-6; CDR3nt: TGTGCCAGCAGTGGTGACCTTTTAGGGGCTGGGGCCAACGTCCTGACTTTC; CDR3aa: CASSGDLLGAGANVLTF
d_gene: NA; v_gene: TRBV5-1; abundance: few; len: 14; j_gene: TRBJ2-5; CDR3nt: TGCGCCAGCAGCTCCCAGCTGGGGATAGAGACCCAGTACTTC; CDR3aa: CASSSQLGIETQYF
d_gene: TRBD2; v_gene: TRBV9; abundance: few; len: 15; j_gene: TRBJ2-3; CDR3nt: TGTGCCAGCACCTCGGGAGGTACTAGCACAGATACGCAGTATTTT; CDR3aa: CASTSGGTSTDTQYF
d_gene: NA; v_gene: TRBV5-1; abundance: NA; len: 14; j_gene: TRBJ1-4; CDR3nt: TGCGCCAGCAGCTTCGGGCAGATTAATGAAAAACTGTTTTTT; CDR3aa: CASSFGQINEKLFF
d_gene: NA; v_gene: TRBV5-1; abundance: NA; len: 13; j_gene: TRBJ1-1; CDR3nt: TGCGCCAGCAGCTTTAACGTAGGAACTGAAGCTTTCTTT; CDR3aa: CASSFNVGTEAFF
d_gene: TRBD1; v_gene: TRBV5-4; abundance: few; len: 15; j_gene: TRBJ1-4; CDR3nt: TGTGCCAGCAGCCCCCCGGGACAGGGAAACGAAAAACTGTTTTTT; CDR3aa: CASSPPGQGNEKLFF
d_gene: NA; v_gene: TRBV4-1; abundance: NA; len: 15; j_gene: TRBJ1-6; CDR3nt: TGCGCCAGCAGCCAAGCACCAGGGAGTAATTCACCCCTCCACTTT; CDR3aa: CASSQAPGSNSPLHF
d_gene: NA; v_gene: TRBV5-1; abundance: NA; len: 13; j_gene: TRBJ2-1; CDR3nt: TGCGCCAGCAGCACGGACTCTTCAGATGAGCAGTTCTTC; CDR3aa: CASSTDSSDEQFF
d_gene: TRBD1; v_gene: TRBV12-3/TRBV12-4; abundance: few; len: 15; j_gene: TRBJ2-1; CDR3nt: TGTGCCAGCAAGGGGGACAGGGTGCCTTTCAATGAGCAGTTCTTC; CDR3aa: CASKGDRVPFNEQFF
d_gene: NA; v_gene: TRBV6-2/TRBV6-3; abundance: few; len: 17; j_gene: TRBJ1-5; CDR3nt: TGTGCCAGCAGTTATGTAACGGAGACAGGACCCAGGCAGCCCCAGCATTTT; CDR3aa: CASSYVTETGPRQPQHF
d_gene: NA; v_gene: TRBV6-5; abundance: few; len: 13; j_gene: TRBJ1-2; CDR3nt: TGTGCCAGCAGTTATACTCGCGGCTTTGGCTACACCTTC; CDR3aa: CASSYTRGFGYTF
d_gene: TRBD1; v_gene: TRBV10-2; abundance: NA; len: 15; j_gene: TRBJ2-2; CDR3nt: TGCGCCAGCACTGGCCAGGGGGCGGGCACCGGGGAGCTGTTTTTT; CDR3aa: CASTGQGAGTGELFF
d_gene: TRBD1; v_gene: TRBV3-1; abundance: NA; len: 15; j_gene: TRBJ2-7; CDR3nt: TGTGCCAGCAGCCAAGCCGGGACAGGGGGCTACGAGCAGTACTTC; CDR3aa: CASSQAGTGGYEQYF
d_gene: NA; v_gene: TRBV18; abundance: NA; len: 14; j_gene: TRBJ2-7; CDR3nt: TGTGCCAGCTCACCACCGGCCAGTTCCTACGAGCAGTACTTC; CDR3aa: CASSPPASSYEQYF
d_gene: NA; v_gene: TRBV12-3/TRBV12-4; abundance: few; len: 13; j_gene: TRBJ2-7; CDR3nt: TGTGCCAGCAGTTTCACAGCTAGCTACGAGCAGTACTTC; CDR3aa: CASSFTASYEQYF
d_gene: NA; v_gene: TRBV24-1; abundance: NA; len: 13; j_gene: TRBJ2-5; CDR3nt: TGTGCCACCAGTGACTCGAGGAAAGAGACCCAGTACTTC; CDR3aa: CATSDSRKETQYF
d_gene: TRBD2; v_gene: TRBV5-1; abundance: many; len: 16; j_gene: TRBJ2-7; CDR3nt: TGCGCCAGCAGCTGGACGCTAGCGGGGGGGGCCTACGAGCAGTACTTC; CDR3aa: CASSWTLAGGAYEQYF
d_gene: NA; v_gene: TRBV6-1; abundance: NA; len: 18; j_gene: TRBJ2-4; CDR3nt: TGTGCCAGCAGTGAGGGGCCCCAGGGGTATGGAGCCAAAAACATTCAGTACTTC; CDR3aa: CASSEGPQGYGAKNIQYF
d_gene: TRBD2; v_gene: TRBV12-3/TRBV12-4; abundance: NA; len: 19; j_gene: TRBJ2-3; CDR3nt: TGTGCCAGCAGTCCCAGGGCCGGGACTAGCGGGGGGGCGACAGATACGCAGTATTTT; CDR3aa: CASSPRAGTSGGATDTQYF
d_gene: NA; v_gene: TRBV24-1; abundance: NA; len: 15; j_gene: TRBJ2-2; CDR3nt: TGTGCCACCAGTGATTTTACAGGGAACACCGGGGAGCTGTTTTTT; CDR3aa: CATSDFTGNTGELFF
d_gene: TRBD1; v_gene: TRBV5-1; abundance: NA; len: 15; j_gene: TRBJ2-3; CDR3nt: TGCGCCAGTACCCCTCCGACAGGGAGCACAGATACGCAGTATTTT; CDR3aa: CASTPPTGSTDTQYF
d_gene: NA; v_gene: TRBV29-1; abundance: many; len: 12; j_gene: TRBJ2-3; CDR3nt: TGCAGCGTTGAAGAAGGGGGAGATACGCAGTATTTT; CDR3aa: CSVEEGGDTQYF
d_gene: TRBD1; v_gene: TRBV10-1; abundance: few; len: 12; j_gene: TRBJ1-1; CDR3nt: TGCGCCAGCAGTGGGAAACAGGGGCAAGCTTTCTTT; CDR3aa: CASSGKQGQAFF
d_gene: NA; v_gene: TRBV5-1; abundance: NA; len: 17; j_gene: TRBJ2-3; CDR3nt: TGCGCCAGCAGCTTGGCCCTAGGGGGACCTAGCACAGATACGCAGTATTTT; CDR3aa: CASSLALGGPSTDTQYF
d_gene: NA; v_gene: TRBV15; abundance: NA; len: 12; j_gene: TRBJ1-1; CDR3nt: TGTGCCACCAGCAAAGGGAGCACTGAAGCTTTCTTT; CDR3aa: CATSKGSTEAFF